The 18 T cell receptor beta chains below all came from one sample that was sequenced in a study of blood T cell repertoires in COVID-19 (dated by TCRdb to 2019 to 2021). Libraries were made using the immunoSEQ multiplex PCR assay. This is the immuneACCESS table as TCRdb keeps it, with only in-frame sequences that have V and J called. A part of the clones is gone; compared with another copy, unresolved V genes explain less than half, and the rest is unexplained. Across this sample there are around 170,000 clones, with 65% to 90% seen only once. 8% to 10% of the sample is held by the ten biggest clonotypes. The source material was peripheral blood. These receptors were taken from a man over 45 with active or convalescent COVID-19.

Note on this clone: The sample contains more than one DNA sequence encoding this CDR3. The gene calls are TRBV24-1 and TRBJ2-7; D uncertain. V lost 5 bases and J 0 bases, leaving 7 bases between the germline ends. Germline V gene data show CDR1 as KGHDR and CDR2 as SFDVKD. The CDR3 totals 13 residues. The DNA for the CDR3 is TGTGCCACCAGTGGCTTGAGCTCCTACGAGCAGTACTTC. Protein product: CATSGLSSYEQYF.

This chain connects TRBV13 to TRBJ1-1; D ambiguous. The germline V gene has CDR1 PRHDT and CDR2 FYEKMQ (reference sequence). The CDR3 sequence is 14 residues long. The ends were cut back, 1 base at V and 3 bases at J, with 9 bases in the middle. The CDR3 DNA reads TGTGCCAGCAGCTTAGTCTCACTTGACACTGAAGCTTTCTTT. This translates into CASSLVSLDTEAFF.

The V and J genes are TRBV14 and TRBJ2-1; D may be TRBD2 (6 bases). V was trimmed by 1 base and J by 3 bases, leaving 16 bases between them. This CDR3 contains 17 residues. Germline assignment: CDR1 SGHDN and CDR2 FVKESK. CDR3 protein: CASSQALRGRIYNEQFF. The CDR3 coding sequence is TGTGCCAGCAGCCAAGCGCTTCGGGGGAGAATCTACAATGAGCAGTTCTTC.

J is TRBJ2-7 and V is TRBV5-5, with 9 bases that match TRBD1. The CDR3 has 15 amino acids. CDR1 and CDR2 (germline): SGHKS, YYEKEE (reference sequence). The junction had 9 bases not matched to a gene; V was cut back by 4 bases and J by 4 bases. DNA of the CDR3: TGTGCCAGCAGCATCTCCGGGACAGGGTGGTACGAGCAGTACTTC. Translation gives CASSISGTGWYEQYF.

The genes are TRBV7-2 and TRBJ2-5; 8 bases agree with TRBD1. Germline V CDR1 and CDR2: SGHTA, FQGNSA. This CDR3 region has 14 residues. V gave up 2 bases and J gave up 4 bases; unmatched junction bases: 3. The CDR3: CASSLLGTGETQYF. CDR3 nucleotides: TGTGCCAGCAGCTTACTCGGGACAGGAGAGACCCAGTACTTC.

The V gene is TRBV6-5, the J gene TRBJ2-3, with TRBD2 identical over 7 bases. Germline-derived CDR1 and CDR2 are MNHEY and SVGAGI. V shed 6 bases and J 2 bases; nucleotides not matched to a gene: 8. This CDR3 is built from 15 residues. This chain's CDR3 is CASRDFGGVTDTQYF. The CDR3 DNA reads TGTGCCAGCAGAGACTTTGGGGGGGTCACAGATACGCAGTATTTT.

The gene calls are TRBV14 and TRBJ1-1; D possibly corresponds to TRBD1 (6 bases). Germline lookup yields CDR1 SGHDN and CDR2 FVKESK. V shed 0 bases and J shed 9 bases, with 11 bases lying between them. This CDR3 comprises 13 residues. This chain's CDR3 is CASSQDLGGQAFF. CDR3 sequence (DNA): TGTGCCAGCAGCCAAGATTTGGGGGGGCAAGCTTTCTTT.

Many counts were recorded for this clone. The chain recombines TRBV5-4 with TRBJ2-1; 15 nucleotides line up with TRBD2. V shed 3 bases, J shed 3 bases, and the junction held 7 bases outside the gene matches. The CDR3 has 18 residues. Germline lookup yields CDR1 SGHNT and CDR2 YYREEE (reference sequence). CDR3 DNA sequence: TGTGCCAGCAGCTCGGGACTAGCGGGAGGTGTGGTCTACAATGAGCAGTTCTTC. Translation: CASSSGLAGGVVYNEQFF.

The J gene is TRBJ2-7, the V gene TRBV28, with D perhaps matching TRBD2 (7 bases). V lost 3 bases and J lost 4, with 31 bases in between. The CDR3 length is 20 residues. CDR1 and CDR2 (germline): MDHEN, SYDVKM. The CDR3, as DNA: TGTGCCAGCAGTTTTTCCCCCGGGGGGCGTCCCGATCGCTCAATTTACGAGCAGTACTTC. This encodes CASSFSPGGRPDRSIYEQYF.

The chain joins TRBV10-1 to TRBJ2-1; D possibly corresponds to TRBD1 (5 bases). This CDR3 is 13 amino acids long. CDR1 WNHNN and CDR2 SYGVQD come from the germline V gene (reference sequence). Trimming cost V 4 bases and J 2 bases, with 6 bases left between them. In nucleotides, the CDR3 is TGCGCCAGCAGTGGGACACCCTACAATGAGCAGTTCTTC. Translation gives CASSGTPYNEQFF.

V and J are TRBV7-2 and TRBJ1-4; D gene uncertain. This CDR3 has 15 residues. The V end was cut by 1 base, the J end by 4 bases, with 10 bases between. Germline values: CDR1 SGHTA, CDR2 FQGNSA. The CDR3 DNA is TGTGCCAGCAGCTTAGAGGCGGGCTATAATGAAAAACTGTTTTTT. This sequence encodes CASSLEAGYNEKLFF. The full variable domain, completed using reference TRBV7-2 and TRBJ1-4, is GAGVSQSPSNKVTEKGKDVELRCDPISGHTALYWYRQSLGQGLEFLIYFQGNSAPDKSGLPSDRFSAERTGGSVSTLTIQRTQQEDSAVYLCASSLEAGYNEKLFFGSGTQLSVL.

V and J are TRBV19 and TRBJ2-5, with D maybe TRBD2 (5 bases). Deletions cut 10 bases from V and 0 bases from J, with 15 bases between. From germline, CDR1 is LNHDA and CDR2 SQIVND (reference sequence). CDR3 length equals 14 residues. The CDR3 DNA is TGTGCCACCGCGAGCGGCCCCAACCAAGAGACCCAGTACTTC. Encoded protein: CATASGPNQETQYF.

The chain couples TRBV2 to TRBJ2-2; unclear D gene. Germline CDR1 SNHLY, CDR2 FYNNEI. Deletions cut 3 bases from V and 6 bases from J, with 8 bases between. The CDR3 is made up of 13 amino acids. The CDR3 loop is CASSESEPGELFF. The CDR3 DNA follows: TGTGCCAGCAGTGAGAGTGAACCCGGGGAGCTGTTTTTT.

The chain combines TRBV7-9 with TRBJ1-1; maybe TRBD1 (6 bases). Deletions cut 7 bases from V and 1 base from J, with 16 bases between. The CDR3 contains 15 residues. The germline V gene encodes CDR1 SEHNR and CDR2 FQNEAQ (reference sequence). The CDR3: CASTISSGANTEAFF. In DNA form, the CDR3 reads TGTGCCAGCACCATATCCTCAGGGGCGAACACTGAAGCTTTCTTT.

This clone was observed a handful of times. J is TRBJ2-4 and V is TRBV7-2, with D unclear. This CDR3 contains 15 residues. Germline V gene sequence: CDR1 SGHTA, CDR2 FQGNSA. V gave up 5 bases and J gave up 0 bases, with 11 bases separating them. Here the CDR3 reads CASSPGSQAKNIQYF. The CDR3 bases are TGTGCCAGCAGCCCGGGTAGCCAAGCCAAAAACATTCAGTACTTC. The variable domain in full, with the rest retrieved from reference TRBV7-2 and TRBJ2-4, is GAGVSQSPSNKVTEKGKDVELRCDPISGHTALYWYRQSLGQGLEFLIYFQGNSAPDKSGLPSDRFSAERTGGSVSTLTIQRTQQEDSAVYLCASSPGSQAKNIQYFGAGTRLSVL.

Comments on this clone: Other nucleotide sequences from this sample produce the same CDR3. CDR3 sequence (DNA): TGCGCCAGCAGCCAAGCCCCTGGACAGGGGATCTATAATTCACCCCTCCACTTT. Its translation: CASSQAPGQGIYNSPLHF. J is TRBJ1-6 and V is TRBV4-3; 9 nucleotides agree with TRBD1. CDR1 is LGHNA, CDR2 YSLEER, per germline. This CDR3 region has 18 residues. The V and J ends lost 1 base and 3 bases, in that order; junction bases with no gene match: 7.

This chain uses TRBV20-1 with TRBJ2-5; TRBD2 agrees at 11 bases. The germline CDR1 and CDR2 sequences are DFQATT and SNEGSKA (reference sequence). The CDR3 totals 11 residues. With 6 bases clipped from V and 7 bases from J, the junction kept 1 base outside the gene matches. The CDR3 nucleotides are TGCAGTGCCCTAGCGGGGGGGACCCAGTACTTC. It specifies CSALAGGTQYF.

This chain uses TRBV4-3 with TRBJ2-7, with 10 nucleotides matching TRBD1. In germline, CDR1 is LGHNA, CDR2 YSLEER. CDR3 length: 15 amino acids. The junction had 6 bases not matched to a gene; V was cut back by 5 bases and J by 2 bases. The CDR3 sequence is CASSFRQGATYEQYF. CDR3 DNA sequence: TGCGCCAGCAGCTTCCGACAGGGGGCGACCTACGAGCAGTACTTC.